The 8 T cell receptor beta chains reported below all come from one sample, sequenced in a study of shared clonotypes between healthy human individuals. Using immunoSEQ multiplex PCR, the repertoire was profiled, and TCRdb retains in-frame clones only, with some absent. The repertoire holds about 2 million clones, with roughly 95% as singletons. Naivety among CD8 cells was defined by CD45RO negativity and positive CCR7 selection, thereby excluding terminally differentiated effector memory CD45RA+ cells. Sequenced: naive CD8+ T cells sorted from blood. Every receptor here comes from a man between 18 and 29 years old in good health.

The V gene is TRBV7-6, the J gene TRBJ2-3; 8 positions agree with TRBD2. Looked up from germline, CDR1 is SGHVS and CDR2 is FNYEAQ. This CDR3 has 16 residues. With V trimmed by 5 bases and J by 3 bases, 10 bases remained unmatched. The CDR3 bases are TGTGCCAGCAGCCCCACCACGGGACTAGGAACAGATACGCAGTATTTT. Translation gives CASSPTTGLGTDTQYF.

This rearrangement joins TRBV13 to TRBJ2-3, with D unresolved. Trimming left V 6 bases short and J 2 bases short, with 6 bases between. This CDR3 spans 12 amino acids. Germline V gene lookup returns CDR1 PRHDT and CDR2 FYEKMQ (reference sequence). Written as DNA, the CDR3 is TGTGCCAGCAGAGGCGACACAGATACGCAGTATTTT. Translation: CASRGDTDTQYF.

The chain couples TRBV4-3 to TRBJ2-3, with TRBD2 matching 8 bases. Trimming removed 0 bases from V and 2 bases from J; junction bases left unmatched: 16. CDR1 and CDR2 from the germline V gene are LGHNA and YSLEER. This CDR3 region has 20 residues. DNA of the CDR3: TGCGCCAGCAGCCAAGATGTGCCATTCACAGCGGGAGTAGACACAGATACGCAGTATTTT. Translation: CASSQDVPFTAGVDTDTQYF.

Comment on this clone: Other DNA variants within this sample encode the same CDR3. This chain joins TRBV5-5 and TRBJ2-7, with 11 bases aligning to TRBD2. Germline CDR1 SGHKS, CDR2 YYEKEE (reference sequence). Unmatched junction bases numbered 2, after V lost 3 bases and J lost 3 bases. There are 14 residues in the CDR3. CDR3 amino acids: CASSSGTSGYEQYF. The CDR3 DNA sequence: TGTGCCAGCAGCTCCGGGACTAGCGGCTACGAGCAGTACTTC.

This clone was observed a single time. Other DNA sequences within the sample encode an identical CDR3. The V gene is TRBV27, the J gene TRBJ2-7, with unresolved D. The germline gives CDR1 MNHEY, CDR2 SMNVEV (reference sequence). The V end was cut by 2 bases, the J end by 4 bases, with 9 bases between. The CDR3 contains 13 residues. The CDR3 sequence is CASSLGRVYEQYF. As DNA, the CDR3 is TGTGCCAGCAGTTTAGGTAGGGTATACGAGCAGTACTTC.

Here the CDR3 DNA reads TGTGCCAGCAGCCCGGGGGGACACAGGCTCAAAAGCTCTGGAAACACCATATATTTT. Amino acids: CASSPGGHRLKSSGNTIYF. The chain has TRBV2 and TRBJ1-3; D possibly corresponds to TRBD1 (6 bases). The CDR3 sequence is 19 residues long. Germline values: CDR1 SNHLY, CDR2 FYNNEI. Trimming took 6 bases from V and 0 from J, leaving 24 bases between them.

In regard to this clone: Other DNA sequences from this sample encode an identical CDR3 as well. The chain employs TRBV7-9 and TRBJ2-1; 8 bases fit TRBD2. This CDR3 comprises 16 residues. The germline V gene has CDR1 SEHNR and CDR2 FQNEAQ (reference sequence). Trimming took 4 bases from V and 1 from J; bases not matched to a gene: 6. CDR3 amino acids: CASSSGTSGSYNEQFF. CDR3 in DNA: TGTGCCAGCAGCTCTGGAACTAGCGGATCCTACAATGAGCAGTTCTTC.

V is TRBV5-4 and J is TRBJ2-7; D is perhaps TRBD1 or TRBD2 (5 bases each). V dropped 7 bases and J dropped 7 bases, with 15 bases sitting between them. The CDR3 length is 12 residues. Germline CDR1 and CDR2: SGHNT and YYREEE (reference sequence). This CDR3 reads CASGWDGGEQYF. The CDR3 DNA reads as TGTGCCAGCGGATGGGACGGTGGAGAGCAGTACTTC. Full variable domain (rest looked up from reference TRBV5-4 and TRBJ2-7): ETGVTQSPTHLIKTRGQQVTLRCSSQSGHNTVSWYQQALGQGPQFIFQYYREEENGRGNFPPRFSGLQFPNYSSELNVNALELDDSALYLCASGWDGGEQYFGPGTRLTVT.